This TCR beta chain appears in the sequencing data of a study of blood T cell repertoires in COVID-19. This CDR3 has 14 residues. V lost 4 bases and J lost 10, with 17 bases in between. Per the germline V gene, CDR1 is MNHEY and CDR2 is SMNVEV (reference sequence). TCRdb's table, derived via immunoSEQ multiplex PCR, lists solely in-frame clones and lacks some. The profile shows 320,000 or so clones, 75% to 90% of them singletons. The TCR sequence derives from a man aged 25 to 40 who had recovered from COVID-19. This chain uses TRBV27 with TRBJ1-5, with unresolved D. Sequencing was carried out using PBMCs or T cells enriched from blood (not recorded which). CDR3 DNA: TGTGCCAGCAGTTCTCTCGCGGAAGAGGGCCCCCAGCATTTT. Translation: CASSSLAEEGPQHF.